This entry is about one T cell receptor beta chain. The CDR3 consists of 16 residues. Per the germline V gene, CDR1 is SGHTA and CDR2 is FQGNSA. Trimming cost V 0 bases and J 7 bases; bases outside gene matches: 8. TCRdb keeps only in-frame clones here, not all; method: immunoSEQ multiplex PCR. The table has approximately 210,000 clones, approximately 90% seen once; the top ten hold less than 5.5%. The data belong to a study of blood T cell repertoires in COVID-19. The sequence was obtained from a human donor in a cohort sampled during active COVID-19. The rearrangement links TRBV7-2 to TRBJ1-5; TRBD1 aligns across 8 bases. Sequencing input: peripheral blood. The CDR3 DNA reads TGTGCCAGCAGCTTAGCCGGCAGGGGGCTTCGACAGCCCCAGCATTTT. As protein: CASSLAGRGLRQPQHF.